The 8 T cell receptor beta chains below all came from one sample that was sequenced in a study of cytomegalovirus exposure and HLA in healthy donors. The study ran its PCR with 60 Vbeta and 13 Jbeta primers. The assay was immunoSEQ multiplex PCR, and TCRdb's table has in-frame clones only and misses some. The top ten clones hold about 4% of a sample with around 100,000 clones, roughly 79% of them seen once. Source material: PBMCs. The origin of the receptors is a man between 45 and 60 years old in good health and CMV-seropositive.

This sequence joins TRBV27 and TRBJ2-2, with a possible D match to TRBD2 (5 bases). The germline V gene has CDR1 MNHEY and CDR2 SMNVEV (reference sequence). V gave up 6 bases and J gave up 6 bases, with 8 bases separating them. CDR3 length: 12 residues. In nucleotides, the CDR3 is TGTGCCAGCAGACTAGATGCCGGGGAGCTGTTTTTT. Its protein is CASRLDAGELFF.

This chain links TRBV6-5 with TRBJ2-3, with D perhaps matching TRBD1 (5 bases). The germline gives CDR1 MNHEY, CDR2 SVGAGI. Trimming cost V 0 bases and J 3 bases, with 10 bases left between them. CDR3 size: 15 residues. For the CDR3, the DNA is TGTGCCAGCAGTTACTCTCAGGGTGGTACAGATACGCAGTATTTT. Residues: CASSYSQGGTDTQYF.

The chain recombines TRBV19 with TRBJ2-2; the match to TRBD2 covers 7 bases. Germline trimming cut 7 bases from V and 5 bases from J; bases unmatched to any gene: 4. Germline values: CDR1 LNHDA, CDR2 SQIVND (reference sequence). This CDR3 contains 13 residues. The DNA for the CDR3 is TGTGCCAGTACGCTGGGGGGGACCGGGGAGCTGTTTTTT. This codes for CASTLGGTGELFF. The full variable domain, its missing parts supplied by reference TRBV19 and TRBJ2-2, is DGGITQSPKYLFRKEGQNVTLSCEQNLNHDAMYWYRQDPGQGLRLIYYSQIVNDFQKGDIAEGYSVSREKKESFPLTVTSAQKNPTAFYLCASTLGGTGELFFGEGSRLTVL.

This sequence joins TRBV5-1 and TRBJ2-2; 15 positions agree with TRBD2. Losses at the gene ends were 3 bases for V and 3 bases for J; bases not matched to a gene: 3. The CDR3 length is 17 residues. In germline, CDR1 is SGHRS, CDR2 YFSETQ. CDR3 amino acids: CASSSGLAGGDTGELFF. The CDR3 DNA reads as TGCGCCAGCAGCTCGGGACTAGCGGGAGGAGACACCGGGGAGCTGTTTTTT.

This clone was seen once. The chain uses TRBV6-6 and TRBJ2-1, with TRBD2 identical over 8 bases. The CDR3 sequence is 13 residues long. Germline values: CDR1 MNHNY, CDR2 SVGAGI (reference sequence). V trimming: 6 bases; J trimming: 5 bases; junction bases outside the gene matches: 3. Written as DNA, the CDR3 is TGTGCCAGCAGACCACTAGCGGACAATGAGCAGTTCTTC. This encodes CASRPLADNEQFF.

The chain joins TRBV19 to TRBJ2-7, with 9 bases matching TRBD1. Looked up from germline, CDR1 is LNHDA and CDR2 is SQIVND (reference sequence). V lost 2 bases, J lost 4 bases, and 3 bases stayed unmatched. The length of the CDR3 is 14 residues. CDR3 residues: CASSITGGLYEQYF. The CDR3 bases are TGTGCCAGTAGTATAACAGGGGGCTTGTACGAGCAGTACTTC. Full variable domain (outside the CDR3, taken from reference TRBV19 and TRBJ2-7): DGGITQSPKYLFRKEGQNVTLSCEQNLNHDAMYWYRQDPGQGLRLIYYSQIVNDFQKGDIAEGYSVSREKKESFPLTVTSAQKNPTAFYLCASSITGGLYEQYFGPGTRLTVT.

This clone was picked up one time. The CDR3: CASSQGLAENIYEQYF. The CDR3, as DNA: TGTGCCAGCAGCCAGGGCCTAGCGGAAAATATCTACGAGCAGTACTTC. This chain connects TRBV21-1 to TRBJ2-7; the listed D gene, TRBD2, was not tested against the DNA. TRBV21-1 is shown as a pseudogene. CDR3 length: 16 residues.

The gene calls are TRBV19 and TRBJ2-2, with 9 bases that match TRBD1. There are 14 residues in the CDR3. Germline CDR1 reads LNHDA; CDR2 reads SQIVND (reference sequence). V gave up 5 bases and J gave up 7 bases; unmatched junction bases: 5. CDR3 loop: CASSRTGVSGELFF. The CDR3 bases are TGTGCCAGTAGTCGGACAGGGGTGAGCGGGGAGCTGTTTTTT.